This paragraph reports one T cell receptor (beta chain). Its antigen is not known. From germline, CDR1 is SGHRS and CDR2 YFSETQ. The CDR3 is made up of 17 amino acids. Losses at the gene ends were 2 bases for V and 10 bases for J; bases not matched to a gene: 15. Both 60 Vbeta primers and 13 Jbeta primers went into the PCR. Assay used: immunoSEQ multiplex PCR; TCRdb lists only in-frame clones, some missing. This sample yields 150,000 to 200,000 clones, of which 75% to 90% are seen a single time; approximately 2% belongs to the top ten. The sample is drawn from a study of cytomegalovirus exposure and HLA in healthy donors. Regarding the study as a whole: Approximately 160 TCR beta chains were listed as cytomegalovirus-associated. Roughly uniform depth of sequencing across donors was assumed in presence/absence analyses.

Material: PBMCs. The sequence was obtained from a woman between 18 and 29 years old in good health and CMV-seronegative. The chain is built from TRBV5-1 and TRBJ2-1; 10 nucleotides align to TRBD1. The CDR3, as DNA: TGCGCCAGCAGCTTACCCCGGGACAGGGGTCCGGGGGGGGAGCAGTTCTTC. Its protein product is CASSLPRDRGPGGEQFF. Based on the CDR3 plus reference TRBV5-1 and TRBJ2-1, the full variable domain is KAGVTQTPRYLIKTRGQQVTLSCSPISGHRSVSWYQQTPGQGLQFLFEYFSETQRNKGNFPGRFSGRQFSNSRSEMNVSTLELGDSALYLCASSLPRDRGPGGEQFFGPGTRLTVL.